The present entry profiles one T cell receptor beta chain with its context. The CDR3 has 15 residues. Unmatched junction bases numbered 4, after V lost 0 bases and J lost 5 bases. Germline V gene data show CDR1 as SGHRS and CDR2 as YFSETQ. Per the study methods: Reference gene primers were amplified, and this amplification served to estimate nucleated cell counts. Sequencing was performed with immunoSEQ multiplex PCR; in TCRdb, only in-frame clones are kept and a portion is missing. That table is the source of V, J and clone size, and D and trimming were worked out from the DNA. Found here are approximately 190,000 clones, around 79% of them singletons; the top ten hold approximately 15%. The data originate from a study of blood T cell repertoires in COVID-19. Study-wide background: COVID-19 samples collected from the United States, Italy and Spain covered acute and convalescent phases. The cDNA or gDNA used as material had been derived from T cells, B-cell-depleted T cells, or PBMCs.

The receptor comes from a man between 60 and 75 years old with active or convalescent COVID-19. V and J are TRBV5-1 and TRBJ1-4; 7 bases are shared with TRBD1. The specimen was peripheral blood. Here the CDR3 reads CASSLARGSNEKLFF. In DNA form, the CDR3 reads TGCGCCAGCAGCTTGGCCAGGGGGTCAAATGAAAAACTGTTTTTT.